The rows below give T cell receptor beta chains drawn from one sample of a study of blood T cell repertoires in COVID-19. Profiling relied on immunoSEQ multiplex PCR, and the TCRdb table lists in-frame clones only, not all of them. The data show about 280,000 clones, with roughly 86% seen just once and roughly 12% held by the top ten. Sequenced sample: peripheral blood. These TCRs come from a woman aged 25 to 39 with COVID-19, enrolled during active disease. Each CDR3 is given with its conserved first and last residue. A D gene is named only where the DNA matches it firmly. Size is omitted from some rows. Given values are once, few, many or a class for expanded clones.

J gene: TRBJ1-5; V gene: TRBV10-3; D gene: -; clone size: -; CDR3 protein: CAISEVRGQPQHF; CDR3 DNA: TGTGCCATCAGTGAGGTCAGGGGACAGCCCCAGCATTTT
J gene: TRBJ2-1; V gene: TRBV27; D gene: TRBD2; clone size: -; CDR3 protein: CASSFQWLAGRLNEQFF; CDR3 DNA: TGTGCCAGCAGTTTCCAGTGGTTAGCGGGAAGGCTAAATGAGCAGTTCTTC
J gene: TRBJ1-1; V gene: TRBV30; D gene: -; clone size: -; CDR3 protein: CAWSQGWLNTEAFF; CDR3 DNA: TGTGCCTGGAGCCAGGGGTGGCTGAACACTGAAGCTTTCTTT
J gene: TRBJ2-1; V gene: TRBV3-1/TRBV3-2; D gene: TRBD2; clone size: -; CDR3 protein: CASSRTSGNEQFF; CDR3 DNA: TGTGCCAGCAGTAGGACTAGCGGTAATGAGCAGTTCTTC
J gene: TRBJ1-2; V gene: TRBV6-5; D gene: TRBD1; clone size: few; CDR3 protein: CASRPTGELAGYTF; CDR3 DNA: TGTGCCAGCAGACCCACAGGGGAGTTAGCTGGCTACACCTTC
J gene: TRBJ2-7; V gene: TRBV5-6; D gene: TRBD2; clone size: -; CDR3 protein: CASSPVLSGSGEQYF; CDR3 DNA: TGTGCCAGCAGCCCCGTCTTGAGCGGGAGTGGCGAGCAGTACTTC
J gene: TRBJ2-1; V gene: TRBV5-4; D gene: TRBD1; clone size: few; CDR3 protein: CASSLGTGYSYNEQFF; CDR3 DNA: TGTGCCAGCAGCTTGGGGACAGGCTACTCCTACAATGAGCAGTTCTTC
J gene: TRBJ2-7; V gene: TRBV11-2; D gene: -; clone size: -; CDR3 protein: CASSLGLGSEQYF; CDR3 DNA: TGTGCCAGCAGCTTAGGTCTGGGGAGCGAGCAGTACTTC
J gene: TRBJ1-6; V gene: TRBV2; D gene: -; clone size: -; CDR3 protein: CASSSAAEMAPLHF; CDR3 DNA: TGTGCCAGCAGTTCGGCGGCGGAGATGGCACCCCTCCACTTT
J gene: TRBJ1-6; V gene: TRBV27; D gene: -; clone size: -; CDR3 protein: CASSLGQPNSPLHF; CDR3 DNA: TGTGCCAGCAGTTTAGGACAGCCAAATTCACCCCTCCACTTT
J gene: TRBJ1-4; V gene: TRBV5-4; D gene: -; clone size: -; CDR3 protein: CASSPSGAGGDEKLFF; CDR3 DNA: TGTGCCAGCAGCCCTTCGGGAGCGGGGGGCGATGAAAAACTGTTTTTT
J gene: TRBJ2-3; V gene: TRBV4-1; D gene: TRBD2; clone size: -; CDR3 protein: CASSQDPRGADTQYF; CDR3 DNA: TGCGCCAGCAGCCAAGATCCGCGGGGGGCAGATACGCAGTATTTT
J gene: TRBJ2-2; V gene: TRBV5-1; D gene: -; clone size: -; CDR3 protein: CASRGQNTGELFF; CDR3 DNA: TGCGCCAGCAGGGGCCAGAACACCGGGGAGCTGTTTTTT
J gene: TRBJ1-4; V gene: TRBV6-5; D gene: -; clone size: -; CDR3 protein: CASSYQREGEKLFF; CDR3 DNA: TGTGCCAGCAGTTATCAACGGGAGGGGGAAAAACTGTTTTTT
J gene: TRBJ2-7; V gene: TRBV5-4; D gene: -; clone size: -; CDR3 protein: CASSLLGDISEQYF; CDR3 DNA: TGTGCCAGCAGCCTCCTAGGGGACATCAGCGAGCAGTACTTC
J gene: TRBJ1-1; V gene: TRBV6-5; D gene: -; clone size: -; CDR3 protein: CASRAGSTEAFF; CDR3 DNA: TGTGCCAGCAGGGCAGGGTCCACTGAAGCTTTCTTT
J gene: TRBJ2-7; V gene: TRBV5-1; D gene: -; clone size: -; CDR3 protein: CASSLEGYEQYF; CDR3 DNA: TGCGCCAGCAGCTTAGAGGGCTACGAGCAGTACTTC
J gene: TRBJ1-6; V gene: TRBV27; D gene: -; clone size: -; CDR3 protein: CASSLREYNSPLHF; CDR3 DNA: TGTGCCAGCAGTCTGAGGGAATATAATTCACCCCTCCACTTT
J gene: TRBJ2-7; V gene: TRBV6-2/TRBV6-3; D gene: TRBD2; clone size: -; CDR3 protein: CASSSASGGMSSYEQYF; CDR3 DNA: TGTGCCAGCAGTTCGGCTAGCGGGGGCATGAGCTCCTACGAGCAGTACTTC
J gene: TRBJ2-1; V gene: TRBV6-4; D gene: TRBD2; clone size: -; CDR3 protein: CASSEAGLASYNEQFF; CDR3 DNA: TGTGCCAGCAGTGAAGCGGGACTAGCGAGCTACAATGAGCAGTTCTTC
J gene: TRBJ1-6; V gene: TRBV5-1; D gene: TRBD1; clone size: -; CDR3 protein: CASSSQGARDSPLHF; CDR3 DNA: TGCGCCAGCAGCTCTCAGGGGGCGCGGGATTCACCCCTCCACTTT
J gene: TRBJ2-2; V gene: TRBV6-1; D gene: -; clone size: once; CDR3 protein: CASSDNGELFF; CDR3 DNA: TGTGCCAGCAGTGATAACGGGGAGCTGTTTTTT
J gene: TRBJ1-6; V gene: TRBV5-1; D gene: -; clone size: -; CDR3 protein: CASSLGGNDNSPLHF; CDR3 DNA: TGCGCCAGCAGCTTGGGGGGCAATGATAATTCACCCCTCCACTTT
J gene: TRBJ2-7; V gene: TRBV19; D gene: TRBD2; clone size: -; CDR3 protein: CASRTSGSYEQYF; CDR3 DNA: TGTGCCAGTAGAACTAGCGGGAGCTACGAGCAGTACTTC
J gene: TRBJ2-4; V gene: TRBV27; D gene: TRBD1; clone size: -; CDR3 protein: CASSSYRGRGKNIQYF; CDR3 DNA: TGTGCCAGCAGTTCCTACAGGGGAAGGGGCAAAAACATTCAGTACTTC
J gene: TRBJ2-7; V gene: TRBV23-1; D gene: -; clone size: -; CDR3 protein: CASSQPNRGDGSVTYEQYF; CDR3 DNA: TGCGCCAGCAGTCAGCCGAACAGGGGTGACGGGAGTGTGACCTACGAGCAGTACTTC
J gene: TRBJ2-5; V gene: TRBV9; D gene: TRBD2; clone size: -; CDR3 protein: CASSGTSDQETQYF; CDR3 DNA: TGTGCCAGCAGCGGGACTAGCGACCAAGAGACCCAGTACTTC
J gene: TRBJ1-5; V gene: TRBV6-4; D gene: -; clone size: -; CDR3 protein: CASSDGQHNQPQHF; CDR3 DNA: TGTGCCAGCAGTGACGGACAGCACAATCAGCCCCAGCATTTT
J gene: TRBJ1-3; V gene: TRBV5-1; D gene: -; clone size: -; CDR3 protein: CASSESTAGNTIYF; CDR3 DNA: TGCGCCAGCAGCGAGTCGACAGCTGGAAACACCATATATTTT
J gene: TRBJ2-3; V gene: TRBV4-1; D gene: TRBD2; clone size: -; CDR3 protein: CASSRRYRTSGSPDTQYF; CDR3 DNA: TGCGCCAGCAGCCGAAGATATCGGACTAGCGGGAGCCCAGATACGCAGTATTTT
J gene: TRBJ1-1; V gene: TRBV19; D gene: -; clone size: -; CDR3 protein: CASSITPGRNTEAFF; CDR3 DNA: TGTGCCAGTAGTATAACGCCAGGGCGGAACACTGAAGCTTTCTTT
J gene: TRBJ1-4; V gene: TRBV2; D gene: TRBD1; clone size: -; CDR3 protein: CASSLDRGNEKLFF; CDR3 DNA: TGTGCCAGCAGCCTGGACAGGGGGAACGAAAAACTGTTTTTT
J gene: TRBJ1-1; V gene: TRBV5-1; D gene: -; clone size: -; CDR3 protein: CASSRGELNTEAFF; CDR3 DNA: TGCGCCAGCAGCCGCGGGGAATTGAACACTGAAGCTTTCTTT
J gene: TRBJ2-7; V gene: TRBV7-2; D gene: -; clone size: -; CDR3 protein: CASSLTSSYEQYF; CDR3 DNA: TGTGCCAGCAGCTTAACAAGCTCCTACGAGCAGTACTTC
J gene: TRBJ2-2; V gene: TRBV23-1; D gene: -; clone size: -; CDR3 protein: CASRPSSARRDTGELFF; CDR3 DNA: TGCGCCAGCCGACCTTCTAGCGCTAGACGGGACACCGGGGAGCTGTTTTTT
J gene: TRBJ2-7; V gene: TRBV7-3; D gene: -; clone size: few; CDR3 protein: CASSLYAGSEQYF; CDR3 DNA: TGTGCCAGCAGCTTATATGCGGGGTCCGAGCAGTACTTC